A single sample is the source of the 29 T cell receptor beta chains below, sequenced in a study of response to subunit inactivated influenza vaccine. TCRdb itself ran the RT-PCR reads through MiXCR, one entry per CDR3 protein. The sample contains 610,000 or so distinct CDR3 sequences, 12% to 15% of which appear only once. The material sequenced was PBMCs from blood, taken 12 days after vaccination. The receptors here all came from a man over 45 who received an inactivated influenza vaccine.

In this sample, this clonotype turned up a few times. V usage is TRBV13 and J usage is TRBJ2-7; TRBD2 matches 8 bases. From germline, CDR1 is PRHDT and CDR2 FYEKMQ (reference sequence). The V and J ends lost 4 bases and 3 bases, in that order; junction bases with no gene match: 8. The CDR3 runs 15 residues. CDR3 sequence reads: CASSSERESHYEQYF. The DNA of the CDR3 is TGTGCCAGCAGCTCTGAGCGGGAGAGTCACTACGAGCAGTACTTC.

This clonotype was picked up a small number of times. The V call is TRBV5-1, the J call TRBJ2-7; TRBD1 matches at 9 bases. The CDR3 length is 14 residues. CDR1 is SGHRS, CDR2 YFSETQ, per germline. The V and J ends lost 4 bases and 3 bases, in that order; junction bases with no gene match: 5. In nucleotides, the CDR3 is TGCGCCAGCAGCCATGGGACAGGGATCTACGAGCAGTACTTC. Its protein is CASSHGTGIYEQYF.

There are a few counts of this clonotype. CDR3 nucleotides: TGTGCCAGCAGGCGACAGGGAGCCTACAATGAGCAGTTCTTC. It codes for CASRRQGAYNEQFF. The rearrangement links TRBV12-3 or TRBV12-4 to TRBJ2-1; TRBD1 matches 7 bases. The V and J ends lost 6 bases and 2 bases, in that order; junction bases with no gene match: 4. CDR3 size: 14 residues.

The genes are TRBV12-3 or TRBV12-4 and TRBJ1-5; 9 bases are a match to TRBD1. The junction had 3 bases not matched to a gene; V was cut back by 4 bases and J by 5 bases. This CDR3 has 14 amino acids. As DNA, the CDR3 is TGTGCCAGCAGTTGGACAGGGGCGGATCAGCCCCAGCATTTT. Translating gives CASSWTGADQPQHF.

A few counts support this clonotype. The V call is TRBV15, the J call TRBJ1-5; D ambiguous. Germline CDR1 reads LNHNV; CDR2 reads YYDKDF (reference sequence). The CDR3 sequence is 13 residues long. With 6 bases removed from V and 0 bases from J, the gap between germline ends came to 6 bases. The CDR3 reads CATSSVSNQPQHF. CDR3 sequence (DNA): TGTGCCACCAGTTCCGTTAGCAATCAGCCCCAGCATTTT. The full variable domain, with the rest looked up from reference TRBV15 and TRBJ1-5, is DAMVIQNPRYQVTQFGKPVTLSCSQTLNHNVMYWYQQKSSQAPKLLFHYYDKDFNNEADTPDNFQSRRPNTSFCFLDIRSPGLGDTAMYLCATSSVSNQPQHFGDGTRLSIL.

This clonotype was counted many times. A junction end diverges from the germline sequence, so it may reflect a read error. The chain is built from TRBV5-1 and TRBJ2-7; D uncertain. Per the germline V gene, CDR1 is SGHRS and CDR2 is YFSETQ. CDR3 length equals 14 residues. CDR3 nucleotides: TGTGCCAGCAGTTTAGGCGGACGAAGCTACGAGCAGTACTTC. It is translated as CASSLGGRSYEQYF.

CDR3 amino acids: CASSLAGTGPYEQYF. CDR3 in DNA: TGCGCCAGCAGCTTGGCCGGGACAGGGCCGTACGAGCAGTACTTC. The V gene is TRBV5-1, the J gene TRBJ2-7, with 9 bases aligning to TRBD1. CDR3 length: 15 residues. Germline V gives CDR1 SGHRS, CDR2 YFSETQ. The V and J ends lost 0 bases and 4 bases, in that order; junction bases with no gene match: 5.

Only a few counts were recorded for this clonotype. The chain recombines TRBV29-1 with TRBJ1-5; 8 bases match TRBD1. Germline CDR1 is SQVTM and CDR2 is ANQGSEA. CDR3 length: 15 residues. The V gene end was trimmed by 6 bases and the J gene end by 6 bases; junction bases not matched to a gene: 13. This CDR3 is CSVADRDGYGQPQHF. CDR3 DNA: TGCAGCGTGGCGGACAGGGACGGGTACGGTCAGCCCCAGCATTTT. Full variable domain (remainder filled in from reference TRBV29-1 and TRBJ1-5): SAVISQKPSRDICQRGTSLTIQCQVDSQVTMMFWYRQQPGQSLTLIATANQGSEATYESGFVIDKFPISRPNLTFSTLTVSNMSPEDSSIYLCSVADRDGYGQPQHFGDGTRLSIL.

V and J are TRBV2 and TRBJ2-2; possible D gene TRBD2, 6 bases. CDR3 size: 14 residues. Per the germline V gene, CDR1 is SNHLY and CDR2 is FYNNEI. Deletions cut 9 bases from V and 5 bases from J, with 16 bases between. The CDR3 spells CASSGGGRTGELFF. DNA of the CDR3: TGTGCCAGTTCCGGCGGAGGGAGGACCGGGGAGCTGTTTTTT.

This sequence joins TRBV11-3 and TRBJ2-3, with 16 bases that match TRBD2. The length of the CDR3 is 16 residues. From germline, CDR1 is SGHNT and CDR2 YENEEA. V was clipped by 5 bases and J by 5 bases; unmatched bases: 4. As DNA, the CDR3 is TGTGCCAGCAGCCCGGGACTAGCGGGGGGGGTAGATACGCAGTATTTT. Its translation: CASSPGLAGGVDTQYF.

V usage is TRBV27 and J usage is TRBJ2-7; D is ambiguous. Germline CDR1 and CDR2: MNHEY and SMNVEV (reference sequence). This CDR3 spans 14 amino acids. Trimming left V 5 bases short and J 3 bases short, with 14 bases between. The CDR3, as DNA: TGTGCCAGCAGTATACGGGCCCTTAACTACGAGCAGTACTTC. Protein: CASSIRALNYEQYF.

The rearrangement joins TRBV19 to TRBJ1-6; 7 nucleotides match TRBD1. This CDR3 contains 15 residues. Trimming cost V 6 bases and J 4 bases; bases outside gene matches: 6. CDR1 LNHDA and CDR2 SQIVND come from the germline V gene (reference sequence). The CDR3 nucleotides are TGTGCCAGTAGCCCGGGGACAGAATATAATTCACCCCTCCACTTT. As protein: CASSPGTEYNSPLHF.

V is TRBV7-3 and J is TRBJ2-7; D possibly corresponds to TRBD2 (7 bases). The CDR3 runs to 15 residues. Trimming removed 5 bases from V and 3 bases from J, with 17 bases in between. Germline CDR1 and CDR2: SGHTA and FQGTGA. The CDR3 DNA follows: TGTGCCAGCAGCCTCGGGGGCGGGAGAGACTACGAGCAGTACTTC. As protein: CASSLGGGRDYEQYF. The full variable domain, completed using reference TRBV7-3 and TRBJ2-7, is GAGVSQTPSNKVTEKGKYVELRCDPISGHTALYWYRQSLGQGPEFLIYFQGTGAADDSGLPNDRFFAVRPEGSVSTLKIQRTERGDSAVYLCASSLGGGRDYEQYFGPGTRLTVT.

The V gene is TRBV20-1, the J gene TRBJ2-3; a weak D match, TRBD2 (6 bases). Germline-derived CDR1 and CDR2 are DFQATT and SNEGSKA (reference sequence). The CDR3 is made up of 12 amino acids. V dropped 6 bases and J dropped 7 bases, with 14 bases sitting between them. The CDR3 reads CSATDYLHTQYF. The CDR3, as DNA: TGCAGTGCCACGGACTATCTCCATACGCAGTATTTT.

The table lists this clonotype with many counts. The chain recombines TRBV20-1 with TRBJ2-1, with D possibly matching TRBD2 (9 bases). Between the trimmed V and J ends, which lost 4 bases and 6 bases, there was a span of 28 bases. The germline gives CDR1 DFQATT, CDR2 SNEGSKA (reference sequence). The CDR3 is 18 residues long. Here the CDR3 reads CSANWRTGWLAGINEQFF. In DNA form, the CDR3 reads TGCAGTGCTAATTGGAGGACAGGGTGGCTAGCGGGGATCAATGAGCAGTTCTTC.

The chain recombines TRBV7-2 with TRBJ1-1; D unresolved. The CDR3 has 13 residues. V shed 6 bases and J shed 0 bases, with 8 bases lying between them. CDR1 and CDR2 from the germline V gene are SGHTA and FQGNSA. The CDR3 spells CASRAGMNTEAFF. In DNA form, the CDR3 reads TGTGCCAGCAGGGCTGGCATGAACACTGAAGCTTTCTTT.

At least ten counts were recorded for this clonotype. The V gene is TRBV18, the J gene TRBJ1-3; D not certain. Germline V gene sequence: CDR1 KGHSH, CDR2 LQKENI. V lost 3 bases to trimming and J lost 3 bases, with 18 bases between them. The CDR3 sequence is 17 residues long. The CDR3 protein is CASSPKDGGLVGNTIYF. CDR3 nucleotides: TGTGCCAGCTCACCCAAGGACGGAGGGCTGGTTGGAAACACCATATATTTT.

This clonotype was recorded many times. This rearrangement joins TRBV5-1 to TRBJ1-1, with D uncertain. V shed 0 bases and J shed 12 bases, with 12 bases lying between them. CDR3 size: 12 residues. The germline CDR1 and CDR2 sequences are SGHRS and YFSETQ. The CDR3 protein is CASSLEAGRTFF. In DNA, the CDR3 is TGCGCCAGCAGCTTGGAGGCGGGCAGAACTTTCTTT.

The rearrangement joins TRBV21-1 to TRBJ2-1; TRBD1 was called by the table and not checked on the DNA. TRBV21-1 represents a pseudogene. The CDR3 is 15 residues long. CDR3: CASSICSGARNEQFF. The CDR3 region has the DNA TGTGCCAGCAGCATCTGTTCGGGGGCTCGCAATGAGCAGTTCTTC.

This clonotype was counted a few times. This sequence joins TRBV20-1 and TRBJ2-3; TRBD2 matches 12 bases. Germline V CDR1 and CDR2: DFQATT, SNEGSKA (reference sequence). This CDR3 is built from 15 residues. The V and J ends lost 5 bases and 5 bases, in that order; junction bases with no gene match: 8. The CDR3: CSAGALAGGQDTQYF. The CDR3 DNA sequence: TGCAGTGCTGGGGCTCTAGCGGGGGGGCAAGATACGCAGTATTTT.

This clonotype showed up just a few times. The chain links TRBV5-1 to TRBJ2-7; D may be TRBD1 or TRBD2 (6 bases each). Germline V CDR1 and CDR2: SGHRS, YFSETQ. With 0 bases removed from V and 4 bases from J, the gap between germline ends came to 23 bases. CDR3 length: 18 amino acids. CDR3: CASSLERGSAAGLYEQYF. The CDR3 nucleotides read TGCGCCAGCAGCTTGGAAAGGGGGTCTGCGGCGGGGCTATACGAGCAGTACTTC.

This clonotype was seen repeatedly, ten times or more. The J gene is TRBJ2-3, the V gene TRBV5-1, with D unresolved. Looked up from germline, CDR1 is SGHRS and CDR2 is YFSETQ. CDR3 length: 13 residues. Trimming took off 1 base at V and 7 bases at J, with 10 bases between the two ends. The CDR3 nucleotides are TGCGCCAGCAGCTTGAACATGGGCAATACGCAGTATTTT. Translated, it gives CASSLNMGNTQYF. Looking up the rest from reference TRBV5-1 and TRBJ2-3 gives the full variable domain: KAGVTQTPRYLIKTRGQQVTLSCSPISGHRSVSWYQQTPGQGLQFLFEYFSETQRNKGNFPGRFSGRQFSNSRSEMNVSTLELGDSALYLCASSLNMGNTQYFGPGTRLTVL.

A few counts support this clonotype. The chain carries TRBV20-1 and TRBJ1-5, with D hard to call. This CDR3 spans 15 amino acids. V lost 3 bases and J 5 bases, leaving 17 bases between the germline ends. CDR1 is DFQATT, CDR2 SNEGSKA, per germline (reference sequence). The CDR3 loop is CSASRSRSTDQPQHF. The CDR3 DNA is TGCAGTGCTAGCCGGAGCCGGTCAACGGATCAGCCCCAGCATTTT.

The rearrangement joins TRBV7-2 to TRBJ2-3, with D perhaps TRBD1 (6 bases). Trimming cost V 5 bases and J 9 bases, with 18 bases left between them. Looked up from germline, CDR1 is SGHTA and CDR2 is FQGNSA. This CDR3 has 14 residues. The CDR3 sequence is CASSEDSWRITQYF. In DNA form, the CDR3 reads TGTGCCAGCAGCGAGGACAGCTGGCGGATCACGCAGTATTTT.

This clonotype came up a few times. This sequence joins TRBV5-1 and TRBJ2-1, with 13 bases that match TRBD2. The CDR3 loop spans 14 amino acids. Germline CDR1 and CDR2: SGHRS and YFSETQ. Losses at the gene ends were 4 bases for V and 15 bases for J; bases not matched to a gene: 10. This chain's CDR3 is CASSARLAGGLRFF. The CDR3 DNA is TGCGCCAGCAGCGCGAGACTAGCGGGAGGATTACGGTTCTTC.

The rearrangement joins TRBV5-1 to TRBJ2-3; D not resolved. Per the germline V gene, CDR1 is SGHRS and CDR2 is YFSETQ. The germline V and J ends were trimmed by 0 bases and 0 bases, with 8 bases remaining between them. CDR3 length equals 15 residues. CDR3 region: CASSLVFSSTDTQYF. DNA for the CDR3: TGCGCCAGCAGCTTGGTATTCTCCAGCACAGATACGCAGTATTTT.

The CDR3 region has the DNA TGCGCCAGCAGCCGTAGCGGGAGCCCAGAGACCCAGTACTTC. Translation: CASSRSGSPETQYF. The chain recombines TRBV5-1 with TRBJ2-5, with 9 bases matching TRBD2. This CDR3 region has 14 residues. The V segment lost 4 bases and the J segment 4 bases; nucleotides outside the gene matches: 5. Germline values: CDR1 SGHRS, CDR2 YFSETQ.

This clonotype has more than one count but fewer than ten. The J gene is TRBJ2-3, the V gene TRBV6-1; no clear D. Germline CDR1 is MNHNS and CDR2 is SASEGT. The CDR3 covers 13 residues. The V end lost 6 bases, the J end lost 3 bases, and 10 bases lay between the germline ends. CDR3 nucleotides: TGTGCCAGCAGAAAGGTGCCAACAGATACGCAGTATTTT. Amino acids: CASRKVPTDTQYF.

This clonotype came up many times. DNA of the CDR3: TGTGCCAGCAGCTTAGATAATTCACCCCTCCACTTT. It is translated as CASSLDNSPLHF. The chain links TRBV7-9 to TRBJ1-6; unclear D gene. The ends were cut back, 1 base at V and 5 bases at J, with 0 bases in the middle. Germline CDR1 and CDR2: SEHNR and FQNEAQ (reference sequence). The CDR3 extends over 12 amino acids.